This TCR beta chain was retrieved from a study of blood T cell repertoires in COVID-19. The wider study: From the United States, Italy and Spain came samples of acute and convalescent COVID-19. In each case, the material was cDNA or gDNA derived from T cells, B-cell-depleted T cells, or PBMCs.

As processed by the authors: Reference gene primer amplification yielded estimated nucleated cell counts. The method was immunoSEQ multiplex PCR; TCRdb's version includes in-frame clones alone and lacks a portion of them. V, J and clone size were drawn from that table, and D and trimming were deduced from the DNA. Among about 240,000 clones, approximately 78% were seen once, and the ten largest hold roughly 12%. CDR1 and CDR2 from the germline V gene are SQVTM and ANQGSEA. The CDR3 runs 16 residues. V gave up 3 bases and J gave up 3 bases; unmatched junction bases: 10. This sequence joins TRBV29-1 and TRBJ2-1; 8 nucleotides agree with TRBD1. What was sequenced was peripheral blood. The TCR originated in a woman in her sixties with active or convalescent COVID-19. CDR3 bases: TGCAGCGTTGAGGGACGACAGGGGTCGGGCTACAATGAGCAGTTCTTC. Translating gives CSVEGRQGSGYNEQFF.